Sequencing of this TCR beta chain was carried out in a study of blood T cell repertoires in COVID-19. Sequencing was performed with immunoSEQ multiplex PCR; in TCRdb, only in-frame clones are kept and a portion is missing. Among about 240,000 clones, more than 85% were seen once, and the ten largest hold roughly 4%. The CDR3 spans 15 residues. Trimming cost V 3 bases and J 6 bases, with 17 bases left between them. In germline, CDR1 is MNHEY, CDR2 SMNVEV (reference sequence). The receptor was derived from a woman in her twenties or thirties who had recovered from COVID-19. What was sequenced was PBMCs or T cells enriched from blood (not recorded which). The chain links TRBV27 to TRBJ1-2; a possible D gene is TRBD1 (6 bases). For the CDR3, the DNA is TGTGCCAGCAGTTTCCGCGGGGGCGCTTTAGATGGCTACACCTTC. The encoded protein is CASSFRGGALDGYTF.